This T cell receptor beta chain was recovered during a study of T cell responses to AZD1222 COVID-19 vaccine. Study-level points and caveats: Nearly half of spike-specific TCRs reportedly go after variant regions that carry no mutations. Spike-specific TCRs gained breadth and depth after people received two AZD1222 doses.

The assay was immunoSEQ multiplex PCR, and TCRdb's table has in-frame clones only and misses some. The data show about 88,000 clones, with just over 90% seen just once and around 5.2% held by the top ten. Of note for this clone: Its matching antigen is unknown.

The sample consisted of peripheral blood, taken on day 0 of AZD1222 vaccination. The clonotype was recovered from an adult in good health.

The CDR3: CASSAGLLGQGAYEQYF. The CDR3, as DNA: TGTGCCAGCAGCGCCGGTTTGTTGGGACAGGGAGCCTACGAGCAGTACTTC. The genes are TRBV7-2 and TRBJ2-7; 9 nucleotides line up with TRBD1. The length of the CDR3 is 17 residues. V shed 5 bases and J 2 bases; nucleotides not matched to a gene: 13. Germline V CDR1 and CDR2: SGHTA, FQGNSA.